This entry describes one TCR beta chain. Its matching antigen is unknown. The record originates from a study of cytomegalovirus exposure and HLA in healthy donors. The study's findings and limits: Owing to their indistinguishability, certain V segments, notably TRBV6-2 and TRBV6-3, were excluded.

This CDR3 comprises 13 residues. Germline CDR1 is SGHRS and CDR2 is YFSETQ. V shed 3 bases and J 6 bases; nucleotides not matched to a gene: 4. The PCR ran on 60 Vbeta and 13 Jbeta primers. The data were produced by immunoSEQ multiplex PCR, yet TCRdb's version contains in-frame clones alone and is incomplete. This table holds under 200,000 clones, around 80% found once. The chain couples TRBV5-1 to TRBJ1-2; 8 bases are a match to TRBD1. Material: PBMCs. The clonotype was recovered from a woman aged 40 to 55 in good health and CMV-seropositive. The CDR3 bases are TGCGCCAGCAGCTACCGGACAGGGAATGGCTACACCTTC. The encoded protein is CASSYRTGNGYTF.